This T cell receptor (beta chain) was retrieved from a study of identifying expanded T cells in peripheral blood. Healthy donors had no documented immune events, such as infections, while sampled. This clone is a singleton in its sample. Its antigen remains unidentified. Germline CDR1 and CDR2: GTSNPN and SVGIG (reference sequence). CDR3 length equals 15 residues. Between the trimmed V and J ends, which lost 0 bases and 5 bases, there was a span of 16 bases. Regarding the study as a whole: Roughly two-week clone count variance significantly increased as total template count grew. Differentially abundant clones: 0.95 to 1.5 between replicates, approximately 15 at around 15 days, approximately 19 at four.

Sequenced by immunoSEQ multiplex PCR; TCRdb stores in-frame clones only, minus some. The sample lists over 65,000 clones; about 90% were seen once. This chain uses TRBV30 with TRBJ1-1; D may be TRBD1 (5 bases). The sequencing sample was made of blood. This TCR came from a person aged 18-70 years in good health. The CDR3 nucleotides read TGTGCCTGGAGTGTACAGCTCAGGGCTTGGACTGAAGCTTTCTTT. Protein sequence: CAWSVQLRAWTEAFF.